This entry lists 32 T cell receptor beta chains sequenced from one sample in a study of CD8+ T cells in alopecia areata. cDNA reverse transcribed from extracted RNA served as the sequencing template. Measured with immunoSEQ multiplex PCR; TCRdb has only the in-frame clones, and not every one. The sample includes roughly 200,000 clones, over 55% of them seen just once. The starting material was CD4+ T cells sorted from blood, obtained at week 0. The source is a human donor with alopecia areata.

The V gene is TRBV7-7, the J gene TRBJ2-1; D may be TRBD1 or TRBD2 (6 bases each). Germline V lookup: CDR1 SSHAT, CDR2 FNYEAQ (reference sequence). Trimming pared 1 base from V and 9 bases from J, leaving 10 bases between. The length of the CDR3 is 13 residues. This CDR3 is CASSLVGGLEQFF. DNA of the CDR3: TGTGCCAGCAGCTTAGTTGGGGGGCTTGAGCAGTTCTTC.

The chain links TRBV9 to TRBJ1-5, with D perhaps TRBD1 (5 bases). The CDR3 runs to 14 residues. CDR1 and CDR2 (germline): SGDLS, YYNGEE. Trimming shortened V by 0 bases and J by 7 bases, and 11 bases separated the two germline ends. DNA for the CDR3: TGTGCCAGCAGCGTAGCAGGGTTCGACCAGCCCCAGCATTTT. Translated, it gives CASSVAGFDQPQHF.

The chain employs TRBV2 and TRBJ1-4, with TRBD1 as a possible D gene (6 bases). Trimming removed 7 bases at V and 2 bases at J, with 11 bases between. The germline V gene encodes CDR1 SNHLY and CDR2 FYNNEI. The CDR3 is 14 residues long. The CDR3 region is CASKRTETNEKLFF. DNA of the CDR3: TGTGCCAGCAAACGGACAGAGACTAATGAAAAACTGTTTTTT.

J is TRBJ2-6 and V is TRBV7-8; D unresolved. CDR3 length: 13 amino acids. Between the trimmed V and J ends, which lost 11 bases and 1 base, there was a span of 9 bases. CDR1 is SGHVS, CDR2 FQNEAQ, per germline. This CDR3 reads CASLGSGANVLTF. CDR3 bases: TGTGCCTCTCTGGGTTCTGGGGCCAACGTCCTGACTTTC.

The chain is built from TRBV12-5 and TRBJ2-6, with unresolved D. The V end was cut by 1 base, the J end by 6 bases, with 7 bases between. The CDR3 runs 14 residues. Germline CDR1 LGHNT, CDR2 FRNRAP. The CDR3 loop reads CASGLGTSANVLTF. The CDR3 DNA reads as TGTGCTAGTGGTTTGGGGACCTCGGCCAACGTCCTGACTTTC.

V gene TRBV29-1 combines with J gene TRBJ2-3, with TRBD2 matching 9 bases. This CDR3 contains 13 residues. Germline V gives CDR1 SQVTM, CDR2 ANQGSEA. V lost 8 bases to trimming and J lost 1 base; unmatched junction nucleotides: 4. CDR3 coding DNA: TGCAGCAAAGTAGCGGGGGGCACAGATACGCAGTATTTT. Its protein is CSKVAGGTDTQYF.

This chain uses TRBV15 with TRBJ2-3; 10 bases line up with TRBD1. V lost 9 bases, J lost 1 base, and 4 bases stayed unmatched. CDR1 is LNHNV, CDR2 YYDKDF, per germline (reference sequence). The CDR3 has 14 residues. The CDR3: CATRGTGGTDTQYF. The CDR3 region has the DNA TGTGCCACTCGCGGGACAGGGGGCACAGATACGCAGTATTTT.

This clone has more than one count but fewer than ten. This chain joins TRBV12-5 and TRBJ2-1; D is possibly TRBD2 (6 bases). This CDR3 spans 15 amino acids. The germline V gene encodes CDR1 LGHNT and CDR2 FRNRAP. V gave up 0 bases and J gave up 7 bases, with 13 bases separating them. CDR3 protein: CASGLVVGGGNEQFF. Written as DNA, the CDR3 is TGTGCTAGTGGTTTGGTAGTTGGCGGAGGGAATGAGCAGTTCTTC. The full variable domain, in which reference TRBV12-5 and TRBJ2-1 provide the parts outside the CDR3, is DARVTQTPRHKVTEMGQEVTMRCQPILGHNTVFWYRQTMMQGLELLAYFRNRAPLDDSGMPKDRFSAEMPDATLATLKIQPSEPRDSAVYFCASGLVVGGGNEQFFGPGTRLTVL.

This rearrangement joins TRBV29-1 to TRBJ2-5; perhaps D is TRBD1 or TRBD2 (6 bases each). The CDR3 is 13 residues long. The germline V gene has CDR1 SQVTM and CDR2 ANQGSEA. V lost 7 bases to trimming and J lost 5 bases, with 17 bases between them. The CDR3 DNA follows: TGCAGCGCCCAAGGGGGGACTTTTGAGACCCAGTACTTC. Amino acid sequence: CSAQGGTFETQYF.

The rearrangement uses TRBV5-1 and TRBJ2-5, with 12 positions matching TRBD2. After removal of 2 bases from V and 2 bases from J, the junction contained 13 bases not matched to a gene. Germline V CDR1 and CDR2: SGHRS, YFSETQ. This CDR3 contains 19 residues. Here the CDR3 reads CASSFPRPTSGGRQETQYF. The CDR3 region has the DNA TGCGCCAGCAGCTTCCCACGACCGACTAGCGGGGGCAGGCAAGAGACCCAGTACTTC.

The rearrangement links TRBV5-4 to TRBJ1-1, with D unclear. Germline loops: CDR1 SGHNT, CDR2 YYREEE (reference sequence). V was pared by 1 base and J by 1 base, with 5 bases between. The CDR3 has 13 amino acids. CDR3 sequence: CASSLQENTEAFF. The DNA of the CDR3 is TGTGCCAGCAGCTTGCAAGAGAACACTGAAGCTTTCTTT.

The chain carries TRBV27 and TRBJ1-2; 9 nucleotides line up with TRBD1. Germline lookup yields CDR1 MNHEY and CDR2 SMNVEV (reference sequence). With 5 bases clipped from V and 0 bases from J, the junction kept 1 base outside the gene matches. The CDR3 runs to 14 residues. The CDR3 spells CASSRQGANYGYTF. The CDR3 nucleotides are TGTGCCAGCAGTCGACAGGGGGCTAACTATGGCTACACCTTC.

This chain links TRBV29-1 with TRBJ2-3, with D possibly being TRBD2 (5 bases). The germline CDR1 and CDR2 sequences are SQVTM and ANQGSEA. Between the trimmed V and J ends, which lost 2 bases and 6 bases, there was a span of 6 bases. The CDR3 spans 11 residues. CDR3 amino acids: CSVESGDTQYF. The CDR3 DNA follows: TGCAGCGTTGAATCGGGGGATACGCAGTATTTT.

The rearrangement uses TRBV15 and TRBJ1-1, with unresolved D. The CDR3 spans 13 residues. Trimming pared 0 bases from V and 8 bases from J, leaving 10 bases between. Germline V CDR1 and CDR2: LNHNV, YYDKDF (reference sequence). Here the CDR3 reads CATSRDEGNEAFF. CDR3 coding DNA: TGTGCCACCAGCAGAGATGAGGGTAACGAAGCTTTCTTT.

The gene calls are TRBV6-1 and TRBJ1-1, with D tentatively TRBD1 (5 bases). The V and J ends lost 4 bases and 0 bases respectively, with 15 bases between them. CDR3 length: 16 residues. Per germline, CDR1 MNHNS and CDR2 SASEGT. The DNA for the CDR3 is TGTGCCAGCAGTGGTAGAAGTGGGGGGGTGAACACTGAAGCTTTCTTT. Encoded protein: CASSGRSGGVNTEAFF.

This clone occurred a few times. The genes are TRBV9 and TRBJ2-1, with TRBD2 matching 10 bases. The CDR3 is 15 amino acids. Germline CDR1 reads SGDLS; CDR2 reads YYNGEE. V dropped 0 bases and J dropped 6; count of bases not matched to a gene: 3. The CDR3 here is CASSVGSGGANEQFF. The CDR3 DNA is TGTGCCAGCAGCGTAGGAAGCGGGGGGGCCAATGAGCAGTTCTTC.

The chain links TRBV5-1 to TRBJ2-7, with D hard to call. The germline V gene has CDR1 SGHRS and CDR2 YFSETQ. The CDR3 sequence is 14 residues long. With 0 bases removed from V and 6 bases from J, the gap between germline ends came to 13 bases. CDR3 region: CASSLGLGSGEQYF. In DNA, the CDR3 is TGCGCCAGCAGCTTGGGGCTAGGAAGTGGCGAGCAGTACTTC.

This CDR3 reads CSARTSKNIQYF. As DNA, the CDR3 is TGCAGCGCGAGGACTAGCAAAAACATTCAGTACTTC. J is TRBJ2-4 and V is TRBV29-1; 7 positions match TRBD2. V dropped 7 bases and J dropped 3; count of bases not matched to a gene: 3. This CDR3 has 12 amino acids. The germline V gene has CDR1 SQVTM and CDR2 ANQGSEA.

The chain combines TRBV29-1 with TRBJ1-2; D gene uncertain. The CDR3 extends over 14 amino acids. Germline CDR1 and CDR2: SQVTM and ANQGSEA. The germline V and J ends were trimmed by 7 bases and 2 bases, with 17 bases remaining between them. The DNA of the CDR3 is TGCAGCGCCACACGGGGTGTCGACAACTATGGCTACACCTTC. Translated: CSATRGVDNYGYTF.

As regards this clone: The junction differs from germline at one of its ends, possibly a read error. This sequence joins TRBV2 and TRBJ1-6, with D maybe TRBD1 (5 bases). The CDR3 has 16 amino acids. Germline V CDR1 and CDR2: SNHLY, FYNNEI. CDR3 sequence reads: CASTETTGTGNSPLHF. In DNA, the CDR3 is TGTGCCAGCACTGAAACTACCGGGACGGGTAATTCACCCCTCCACTTT.

This chain uses TRBV2 with TRBJ1-2; D is perhaps TRBD1 (5 bases). The ends were cut back, 5 bases at V and 2 bases at J, with 12 bases in the middle. Germline V gene sequence: CDR1 SNHLY, CDR2 FYNNEI. The CDR3 sequence is 14 residues long. For the CDR3, the DNA is TGTGCCAGCAGTTCAGGGACCGGGAACTATGGCTACACCTTC. This sequence encodes CASSSGTGNYGYTF.

This chain connects TRBV9 to TRBJ2-1; D is unresolved. CDR1 and CDR2 (germline): SGDLS, YYNGEE. V lost 3 bases and J 3 bases, leaving 13 bases between the germline ends. This CDR3 region has 15 residues. The CDR3 sequence: CASSASIVGYNEQFF. In DNA form, the CDR3 reads TGTGCCAGCAGCGCGAGCATAGTTGGCTACAATGAGCAGTTCTTC.

In DNA form, the CDR3 reads TGTGCCAGCATCAGGGGAGGGGGATCCTACGAGCAGTACTTC. Translated: CASIRGGGSYEQYF. V gene TRBV6-1 combines with J gene TRBJ2-7; perhaps TRBD2 as D (7 bases). Per germline, CDR1 MNHNS and CDR2 SASEGT. Trimming removed 7 bases at V and 1 base at J, with 14 bases between. The CDR3 is 14 residues long.

This clone was detected a few times. This chain links TRBV18 with TRBJ1-5; the D is unclear. V lost 5 bases, J lost 3 bases, and 8 bases lay in between. The V gene's germline CDR1 is KGHSH and CDR2 LQKENI. This CDR3 is built from 13 residues. The CDR3 sequence is CASSTNDNQPQHF. Written as DNA, the CDR3 is TGTGCCAGCTCAACAAATGACAATCAGCCCCAGCATTTT.

This chain uses TRBV5-1 with TRBJ2-2, with D perhaps matching TRBD1 (5 bases). Germline V gene lookup returns CDR1 SGHRS and CDR2 YFSETQ. The CDR3 has 15 residues. Trimming pared 0 bases from V and 3 bases from J, leaving 9 bases between. CDR3 DNA: TGCGCCAGCAGCTTGGTGGTGACAGACACCGGGGAGCTGTTTTTT. This encodes CASSLVVTDTGELFF. Full variable domain (remainder filled in from reference TRBV5-1 and TRBJ2-2): KAGVTQTPRYLIKTRGQQVTLSCSPISGHRSVSWYQQTPGQGLQFLFEYFSETQRNKGNFPGRFSGRQFSNSRSEMNVSTLELGDSALYLCASSLVVTDTGELFFGEGSRLTVL.

This clone appeared a few times. The chain carries TRBV29-1 and TRBJ2-3; 11 nucleotides align to TRBD2. The CDR3 covers 15 residues. Trimming cost V 4 bases and J 3 bases; bases outside gene matches: 6. Per the germline V gene, CDR1 is SQVTM and CDR2 is ANQGSEA. This chain's CDR3 is CSVVRLAGGTDTQYF. DNA of the CDR3: TGCAGCGTTGTCCGGCTAGCGGGGGGAACAGATACGCAGTATTTT.

The CDR3 reads CAWSPQGVFNEQFF. CDR3 DNA: TGTGCCTGGAGTCCACAGGGGGTTTTTAATGAGCAGTTCTTC. This chain joins TRBV30 and TRBJ2-1; 8 bases map to TRBD1. This CDR3 is built from 14 residues. Germline V lookup: CDR1 GTSNPN, CDR2 SVGIG (reference sequence). V was pared by 2 bases and J by 7 bases, with 7 bases of the junction left unmatched.

This chain uses TRBV9 with TRBJ2-7; the match to TRBD1 covers 10 bases. Germline assignment: CDR1 SGDLS and CDR2 YYNGEE. The CDR3 loop spans 15 amino acids. The V and J ends lost 4 bases and 6 bases, in that order; junction bases with no gene match: 10. This CDR3 is CASSRTGGYLVEQYF. CDR3 nucleotides: TGTGCCAGCAGCCGGACAGGGGGATATTTGGTCGAGCAGTACTTC.

This clone came up once. V and J are TRBV7-2 and TRBJ2-7; D ambiguous. The CDR3 covers 14 residues. Trimming removed 0 bases at V and 3 bases at J, with 9 bases between. Germline CDR1 is SGHTA and CDR2 is FQGNSA. CDR3 in amino acids: CASSLAPSNYEQYF. The DNA for the CDR3 is TGTGCCAGCAGCTTAGCCCCTTCTAACTACGAGCAGTACTTC.

This sequence joins TRBV23-1 and TRBJ2-3, with D possibly matching TRBD2 (5 bases). Being an ORF, TRBV23-1 has a function that is uncertain. This CDR3 region has 14 residues. The V end lost 10 bases, the J end lost 5 bases, and 19 bases lay between the germline ends. The CDR3 protein is CANPDPGGRDTQYF. The CDR3 DNA sequence: TGCGCCAACCCTGACCCCGGTGGGAGAGATACGCAGTATTTT.

V and J are TRBV7-2 and TRBJ2-7; the match to TRBD2 covers 8 bases. The CDR3 consists of 14 residues. Losses at the gene ends were 1 base for V and 5 bases for J; bases not matched to a gene: 4. The V gene's germline CDR1 is SGHTA and CDR2 FQGNSA. CDR3 sequence reads: CASSLGLALDEQYF. CDR3 sequence (DNA): TGTGCCAGCAGCTTAGGACTAGCGTTGGACGAGCAGTACTTC.

This clone showed up just once. The chain carries TRBV30 and TRBJ2-3; D possibly matches TRBD1 or TRBD2 (6 bases each). Trimming took 8 bases from V and 9 from J, leaving 15 bases between them. Germline V gene lookup returns CDR1 GTSNPN and CDR2 SVGIG (reference sequence). The CDR3 is 11 amino acids. CDR3 nucleotides: TGTGCCCGGCAACAGGGAGGCACGCAGTATTTT. Its protein product is CARQQGGTQYF. The whole variable domain, remainder taken from reference TRBV30 and TRBJ2-3, is SQTIHQWPATLVQPVGSPLSLECTVEGTSNPNLYWYRQAAGRGLQLLFYSVGIGQISSEVPQNLSASRPQDRQFILSSKKLLLSDSGFYLCARQQGGTQYFGPGTRLTVL.